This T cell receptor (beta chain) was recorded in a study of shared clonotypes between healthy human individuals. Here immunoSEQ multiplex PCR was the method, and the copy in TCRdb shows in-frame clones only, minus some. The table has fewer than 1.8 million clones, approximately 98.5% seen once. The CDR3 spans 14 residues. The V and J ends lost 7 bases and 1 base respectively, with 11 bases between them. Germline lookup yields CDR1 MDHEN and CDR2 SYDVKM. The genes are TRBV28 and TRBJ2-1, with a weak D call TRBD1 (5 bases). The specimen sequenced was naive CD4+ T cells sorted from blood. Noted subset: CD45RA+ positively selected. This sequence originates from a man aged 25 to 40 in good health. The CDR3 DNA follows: TGTGCCAGCAAATCCAGGGAATCCTACAATGAGCAGTTCTTC. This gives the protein CASKSRESYNEQFF. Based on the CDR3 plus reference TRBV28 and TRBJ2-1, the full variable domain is DVKVTQSSRYLVKRTGEKVFLECVQDMDHENMFWYRQDPGLGLRLIYFSYDVKMKEKGDIPEGYSVSREKKERFSLILESASTNQTSMYLCASKSRESYNEQFFGPGTRLTVL.